This entry features one TCR beta chain sequence. The CDR3 consists of 14 residues. Germline lookup yields CDR1 SGHAT and CDR2 FQNNGV. Trimming removed 5 bases from V and 1 base from J, with 11 bases in between. TCRdb used MiXCR to reprocess the 5' RACE reads, holding one entry per CDR3 protein. The table shows 65,000 to 80,000 distinct CDR3 sequences, with roughly 13% occurring only once. These data come from a study of early T cells in non-severe SARS-CoV-2 infection. This chain connects TRBV11-2 to TRBJ1-1, with D tentatively TRBD1 (6 bases). The sequencing input was whole blood. The clonotype originates from an adult who was a healthcare worker with PCR-confirmed SARS-CoV-2 infection or an uninfected control (not recorded which). CDR3 amino acids: CASSTGHQNTEAFF. CDR3 in DNA: TGTGCCAGCAGCACGGGACACCAGAACACTGAAGCTTTCTTT.